The sequence of this T cell receptor (beta chain) was determined in a study of Graves' ophthalmopathy and Graves' hyperthyroidism (dated by TCRdb to about 2018). Describing the broader study: Peripheral blood was collected at initial diagnosis, before any treatment. The study used signatures of the TCR beta repertoire to tell Graves' ophthalmopathy apart from Graves' hyperthyroidism and to predict which patients would progress to ophthalmopathy. To explore V-J signatures distinguishing ophthalmopathy from hyperthyroidism, a discovery set of around 100 patients (around 42 ophthalmopathy, roughly 56 stable hyperthyroidism) was enrolled. In five or six hyperthyroidism patients, the T-cell repertoires found in thyroid tissue were compared with those found in blood. An independent validation cohort was composed of approximately 18 hyperthyroidism patients and around 16 patients who later progressed from hyperthyroidism to ophthalmopathy. In total, 135 blood samples were TCR-sequenced: approximately 42 ophthalmopathy, 80 or so hyperthyroidism and some 17 hyperthyroidism-to-ophthalmopathy patients. For training and testing, the 95 to 100 patients in the discovery cohort were randomly divided in a 7:3 ratio. Following sample collection, hyperthyroidism patients were given methimazole at a starting dose of 30 mg daily, and ophthalmopathy patients were given high-dose intravenous methylprednisolone. Beyond this particular receptor, the publication reports: Most of the expanded thyroid clonotypes with a frequency above 0.001 were also detected in blood, and it was suggested that the thyroid immune response may be reflected by blood repertoires. In cross-validation, the 13-signature model distinguished ophthalmopathy from stable hyperthyroidism with less than 90% sensitivity and 81.08% specificity, while in the test set the corresponding values were roughly 80% and 75%. In validation, the model predicted ophthalmopathy progression with about 64% sensitivity and roughly 72% specificity; roughly eleven predicted patients were CT-confirmed with GO in a median of about 7.1 months. Sample size was not statistically predetermined, and group allocation was not concealed from the investigators.

Stable hyperthyroidism was defined as no progression to ophthalmopathy within 18 months of follow-up. Hyperthyroidism patients were newly diagnosed, with disease duration under 2 months, and aged 18 to 65 years. Patients with other autoimmune diseases, uncontrolled infections, pregnancy or lactation were excluded. Diagnosis relied on clinical symptoms, serum thyroxine, TRAb, thyroid ultrasound and orbital computed tomography. Ficoll-Paque density gradient centrifugation was used to isolate PBMCs from around 9.1 ml of fresh peripheral blood. Total RNA was extracted with Trizol reagent and quality-checked on an Agilent 2100 Bioanalyzer. This clonotype has more than one count but fewer than ten. The clone's antigen remains unknown. Base qualities are missing; no much larger clone stands one base away. For repertoire sequencing, the TCR beta CDR3 regions were amplified from RNA transcripts. HTBI primers and the Qiagen OneStep RT-PCR kit were used in a first-round RT-PCR, which was followed by a second-round multiplex PCR, size selection and purification. The libraries underwent paired-end sequencing with 100 bp reads on an Illumina HiSeq2000. Per the original workflow: SOAPnuke was used to process the reads, removing any read that contained adapters or uncalled bases, had a mean Phred below 15, or lacked an exact match to the constant primer or identifier. High-quality paired reads were merged with COPE v1.2.5. Each unique nucleotide sequence was defined as a clonotype, and clonotypes were aligned to IMGT TRB V, D and J references with MiTCR v1.1. The analysis was limited to V-J combinations with a frequency above 0.0001, which together covered 99.2% of repertoires. For each V-J combination, a TCR clonal expansion and chaos score was defined as F50 clonal expansion divided by the chaos observed in the TCRdist matrix. Features were reduced by Welch's t-statistics and random forest to roughly 14 V-J combinations, which fed a naive Bayes classifier. Thyroid-blood repertoire similarity was quantified with the Morisita-Horn index. TCRdb trimmed public reads at Q25 via fastp, called clones via MiXCR and kept in-frame beta chains. All rows with the same CDR3 protein become a single entry with the most common DNA and genes. The V and J calls shown here were made by TCRdb, not taken from the authors' results. Present in this sample are about 620,000 distinct CDR3 sequences, about a fifth of which were seen just once. The ten largest make up more than 5.5% of the sample.

From a lookup of the germline V gene, CDR1 and CDR2 are SGHTA and FQGNSA. V and J are trimmed by 3 bases and 6 bases, and the gene matches miss 6 bases of the junction. CDR3 length: 15 amino acids, cysteine to phenylalanine. Here the CDR3 DNA is all that survives: 45 bases in frame from base 1. Sequenced input: peripheral blood. The TCR comes from a woman aged 18-35 years with stable Graves' hyperthyroidism. Some clones in this sample may be carry-over from other donors' samples. Donor details come from another sample of the same person, matched by shared clones. This chain is built from TRBV7-2 and TRBJ2-2; TRBD2 aligns with 8 central bases. The nucleotide sequence reads TGTGCCAGCAGCTTTGAACCAGCGGGAGCCGGGGAGCTGTTTTTT. It is translated as CASSFEPAGAGELFF.